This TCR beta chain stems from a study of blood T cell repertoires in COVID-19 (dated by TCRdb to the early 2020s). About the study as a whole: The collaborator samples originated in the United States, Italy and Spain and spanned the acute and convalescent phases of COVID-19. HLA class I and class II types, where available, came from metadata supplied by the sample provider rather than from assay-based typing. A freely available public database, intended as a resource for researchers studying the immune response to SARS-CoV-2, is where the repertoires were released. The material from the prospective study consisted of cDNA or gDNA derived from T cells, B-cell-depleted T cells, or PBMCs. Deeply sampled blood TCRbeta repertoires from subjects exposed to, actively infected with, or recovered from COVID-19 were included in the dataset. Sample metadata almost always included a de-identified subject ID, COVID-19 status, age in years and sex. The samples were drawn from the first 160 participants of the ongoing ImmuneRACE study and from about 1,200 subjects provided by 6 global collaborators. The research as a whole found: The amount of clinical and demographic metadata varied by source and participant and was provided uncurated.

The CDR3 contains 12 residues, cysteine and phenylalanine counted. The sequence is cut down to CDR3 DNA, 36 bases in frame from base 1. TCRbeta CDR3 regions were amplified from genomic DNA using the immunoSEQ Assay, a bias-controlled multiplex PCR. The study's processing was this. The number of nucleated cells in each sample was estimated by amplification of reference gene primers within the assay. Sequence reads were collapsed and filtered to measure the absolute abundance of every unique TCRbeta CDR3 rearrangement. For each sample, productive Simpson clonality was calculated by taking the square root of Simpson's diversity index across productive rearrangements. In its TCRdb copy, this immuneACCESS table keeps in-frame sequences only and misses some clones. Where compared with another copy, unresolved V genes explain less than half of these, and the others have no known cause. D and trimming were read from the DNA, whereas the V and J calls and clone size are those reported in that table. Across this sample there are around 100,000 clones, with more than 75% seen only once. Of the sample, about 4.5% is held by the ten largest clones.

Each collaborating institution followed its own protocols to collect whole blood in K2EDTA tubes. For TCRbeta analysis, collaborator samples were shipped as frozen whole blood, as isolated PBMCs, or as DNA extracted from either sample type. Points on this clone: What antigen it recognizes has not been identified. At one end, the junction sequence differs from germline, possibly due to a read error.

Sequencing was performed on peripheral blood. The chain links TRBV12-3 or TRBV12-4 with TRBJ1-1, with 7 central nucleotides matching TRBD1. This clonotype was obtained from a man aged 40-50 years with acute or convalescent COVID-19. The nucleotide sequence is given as TGCCGGTCAGGGGGAATGGGGACTGAAGCTTTCTTT. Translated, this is CRSGGMGTEAFF.